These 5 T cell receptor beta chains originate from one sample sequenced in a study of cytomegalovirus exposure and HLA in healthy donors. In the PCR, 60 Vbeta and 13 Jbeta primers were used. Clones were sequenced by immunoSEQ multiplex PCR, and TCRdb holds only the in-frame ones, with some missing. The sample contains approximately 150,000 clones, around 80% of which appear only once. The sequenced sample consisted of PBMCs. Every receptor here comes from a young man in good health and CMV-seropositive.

This chain's CDR3 is CASSLVAGLRLDEQFF. In DNA, the CDR3 is TGTGCCAGCAGCTTAGTCGCGGGTCTCCGTTTAGATGAGCAGTTCTTC. The chain recombines TRBV11-2 with TRBJ2-1; TRBD2 might be the D (5 bases). V was clipped by 1 base and J by 8 bases, with 18 bases between them. From germline, CDR1 is SGHAT and CDR2 FQNNGV. This CDR3 contains 16 residues.

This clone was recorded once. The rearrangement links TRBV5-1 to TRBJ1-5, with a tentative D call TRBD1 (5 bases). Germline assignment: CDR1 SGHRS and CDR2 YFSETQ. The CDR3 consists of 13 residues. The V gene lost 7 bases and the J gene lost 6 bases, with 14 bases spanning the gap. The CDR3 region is CASSPGGAQPQHF. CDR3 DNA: TGCGCCAGCTCACCCGGCGGGGCTCAGCCCCAGCATTTT.

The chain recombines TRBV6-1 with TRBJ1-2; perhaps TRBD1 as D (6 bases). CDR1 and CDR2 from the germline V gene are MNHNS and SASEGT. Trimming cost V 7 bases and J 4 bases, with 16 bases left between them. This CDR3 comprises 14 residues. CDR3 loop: CASKSTGIRYGYTF. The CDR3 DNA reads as TGTGCCAGCAAGAGTACAGGGATTCGCTATGGCTACACCTTC.

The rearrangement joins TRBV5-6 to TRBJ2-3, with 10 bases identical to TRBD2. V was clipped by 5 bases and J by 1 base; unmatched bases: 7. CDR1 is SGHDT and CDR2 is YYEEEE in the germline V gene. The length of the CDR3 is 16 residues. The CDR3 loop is CASSPSGGAGTDTQYF. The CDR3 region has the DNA TGTGCCAGCAGTCCGAGCGGGGGGGCTGGCACAGATACGCAGTATTTT.

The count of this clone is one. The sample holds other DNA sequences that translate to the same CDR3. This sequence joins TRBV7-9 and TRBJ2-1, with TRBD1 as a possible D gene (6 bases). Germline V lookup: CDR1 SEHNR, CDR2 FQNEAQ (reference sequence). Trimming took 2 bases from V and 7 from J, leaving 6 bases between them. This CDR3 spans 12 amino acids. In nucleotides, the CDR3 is TGTGCCAGCAGCTTAACAGGGAATGAGCAGTTCTTC. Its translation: CASSLTGNEQFF.